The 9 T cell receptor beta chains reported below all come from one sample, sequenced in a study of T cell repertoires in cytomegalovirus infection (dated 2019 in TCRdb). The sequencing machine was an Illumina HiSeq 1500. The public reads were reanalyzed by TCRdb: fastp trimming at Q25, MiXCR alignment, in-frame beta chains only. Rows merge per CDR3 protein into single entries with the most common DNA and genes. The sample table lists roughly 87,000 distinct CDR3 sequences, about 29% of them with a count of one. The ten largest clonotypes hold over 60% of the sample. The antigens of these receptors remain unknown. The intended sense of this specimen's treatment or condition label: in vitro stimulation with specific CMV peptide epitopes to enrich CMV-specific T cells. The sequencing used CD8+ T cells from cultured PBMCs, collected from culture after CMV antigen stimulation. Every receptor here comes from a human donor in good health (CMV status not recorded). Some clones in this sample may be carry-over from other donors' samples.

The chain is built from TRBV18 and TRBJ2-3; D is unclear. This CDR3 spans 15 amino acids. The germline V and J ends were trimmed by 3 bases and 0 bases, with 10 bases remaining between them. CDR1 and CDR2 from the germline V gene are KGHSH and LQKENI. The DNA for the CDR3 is TGTGCCAGCTCACCGTTCCTTTTAAGCACAGATACGCAGTATTTT. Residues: CASSPFLLSTDTQYF.

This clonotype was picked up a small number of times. The CDR3 DNA reads TGTGCCAGCTCACCTTCCGGAATGATTCAAGAGACCCAGTACTTC. It yields the protein CASSPSGMIQETQYF. The V gene is TRBV18, the J gene TRBJ2-5; D unclear. Germline V gene sequence: CDR1 KGHSH, CDR2 LQKENI. CDR3 length: 15 residues. Trimming took 3 bases from V and 2 from J, leaving 13 bases between them.

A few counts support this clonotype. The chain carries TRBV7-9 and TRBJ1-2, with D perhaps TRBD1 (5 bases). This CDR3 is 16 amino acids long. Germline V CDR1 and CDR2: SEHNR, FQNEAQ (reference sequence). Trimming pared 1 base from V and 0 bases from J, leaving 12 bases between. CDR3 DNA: TGTGCCAGCAGCTTAGGGGACGGACGGGCTAACTATGGCTACACCTTC. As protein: CASSLGDGRANYGYTF.

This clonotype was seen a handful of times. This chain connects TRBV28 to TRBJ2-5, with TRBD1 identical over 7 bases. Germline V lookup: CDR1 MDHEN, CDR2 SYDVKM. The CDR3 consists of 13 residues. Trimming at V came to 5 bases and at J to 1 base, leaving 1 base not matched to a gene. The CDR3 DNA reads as TGTGCCAGCAGTCGGACAGGCCAAGAGACCCAGTACTTC. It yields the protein CASSRTGQETQYF.

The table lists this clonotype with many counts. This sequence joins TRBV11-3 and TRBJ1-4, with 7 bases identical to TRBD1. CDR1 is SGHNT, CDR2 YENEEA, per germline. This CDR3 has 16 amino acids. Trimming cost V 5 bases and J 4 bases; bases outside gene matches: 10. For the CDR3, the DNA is TGTGCCAGCAGCCGACAGACGGGGACAGTTAATGAAAAACTGTTTTTT. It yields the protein CASSRQTGTVNEKLFF. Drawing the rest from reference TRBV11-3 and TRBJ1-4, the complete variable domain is EAGVVQSPRYKIIEKKQPVAFWCNPISGHNTLYWYLQNLGQGPELLIRYENEEAVDDSQLPKDRFSAERLKGVDSTLKIQPAELGDSAVYLCASSRQTGTVNEKLFFGSGTQLSVL.

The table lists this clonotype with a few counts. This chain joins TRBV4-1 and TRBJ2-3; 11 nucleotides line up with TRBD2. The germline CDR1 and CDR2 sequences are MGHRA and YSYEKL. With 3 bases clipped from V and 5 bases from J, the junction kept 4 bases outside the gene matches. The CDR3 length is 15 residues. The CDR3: CASSHLAGGGDTQYF. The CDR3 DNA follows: TGCGCCAGCAGCCACCTAGCGGGGGGTGGAGATACGCAGTATTTT.

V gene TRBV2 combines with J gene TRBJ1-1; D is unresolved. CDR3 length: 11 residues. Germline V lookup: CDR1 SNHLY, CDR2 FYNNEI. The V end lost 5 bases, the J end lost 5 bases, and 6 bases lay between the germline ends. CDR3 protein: CASSPDTEAFF. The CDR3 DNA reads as TGTGCCAGCAGTCCTGATACTGAAGCTTTCTTT.

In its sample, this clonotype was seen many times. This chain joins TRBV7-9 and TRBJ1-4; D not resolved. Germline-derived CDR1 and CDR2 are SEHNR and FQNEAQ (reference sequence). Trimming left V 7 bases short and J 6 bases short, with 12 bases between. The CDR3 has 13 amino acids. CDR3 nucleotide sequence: TGTGCCAGCATGGGAGGTCCTGATGAAAAACTGTTTTTT. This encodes CASMGGPDEKLFF.

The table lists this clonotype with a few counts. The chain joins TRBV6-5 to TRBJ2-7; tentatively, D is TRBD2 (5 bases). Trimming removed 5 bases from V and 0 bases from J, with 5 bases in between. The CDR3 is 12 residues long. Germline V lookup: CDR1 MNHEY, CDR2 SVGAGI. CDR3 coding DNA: TGTGCCAGCAGTACTAGCTCCTACGAGCAGTACTTC. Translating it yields CASSTSSYEQYF.